This is a list of T cell receptor beta chains from one sample in a study of T-cell reconstitution after alpha-beta-depleted transplantation in children. Using its own MiXCR run on the PCR reads, TCRdb lists one record per CDR3 protein. The sample lists under 750,000 distinct CDR3 sequences, about 21% occurring once. The source was PBMCs, mostly from graft donor cells, collected 360 days after TCRalphabeta/CD19-depleted stem cell transplant. Receptors were obtained from a boy under two years old who had a stem cell transplant for acute myeloid leukemia, so the T cells may come from the graft donor. CDR3s include the opening cysteine and the closing phenylalanine or tryptophan. The order of the fields is clone size, V gene, J gene, D gene, CDR3 protein, CDR3 DNA. A D gene is named only where the DNA matches it firmly. The size field is filled for only some rows; it gives once, few, many or a size class.

few,TRBV24-1,TRBJ2-3,TRBD2,CATSDLATSGPKNTDAQYF,TGTGCCACCAGTGATTTGGCGACTAGCGGGCCCAAAAACACTGATGCGCAGTATTTT
few,TRBV10-3,TRBJ2-3,NA,CAISTDLLFPDTQYF,TGTGCCATCAGTACCGACTTGTTGTTCCCAGATACGCAGTATTTT
many,TRBV20-1,TRBJ2-1,NA,CSASVADYNEQFF,TGCAGTGCTAGTGTCGCGGACTACAATGAGCAGTTCTTC
NA,TRBV20-1,TRBJ2-7,NA,CSATSMGLAYEQYF,TGCAGTGCTACATCCATGGGTCTAGCCTACGAGCAGTACTTC
few,TRBV20-1,TRBJ2-3,NA,CSAPGGASDTQYF,TGCAGTGCTCCCGGCGGTGCCTCAGATACGCAGTATTTT
NA,TRBV5-6,TRBJ2-2,NA,CASSLGSLGELFF,TGTGCCAGCAGCCTGGGTTCACTCGGGGAGCTGTTTTTT
NA,TRBV9,TRBJ2-1,NA,CASSANLIYNEQFF,TGTGCCAGCAGCGCAAATCTGATCTACAATGAGCAGTTCTTC
many,TRBV7-2,TRBJ2-1,TRBD2,CASSLVQTSAEEFF,TGTGCCAGCAGCTTAGTTCAAACTAGCGCCGAGGAGTTCTTC
many,TRBV12-3/TRBV12-4,TRBJ2-6,TRBD1,CASSPDRGRSSHSGANVLTF,TGTGCCAGCAGTCCCGACAGGGGGCGTTCATCTCATTCTGGGGCCAACGTCCTGACTTTC
many,TRBV7-8,TRBJ2-7,NA,CASSPPGGSEQYF,TGTGCCAGCAGCCCCCCGGGCGGTTCCGAGCAGTACTTC
NA,TRBV6-5,TRBJ2-2,TRBD2,CASSYVGGAGELFF,TGTGCCAGCAGTTACGTCGGGGGGGCCGGGGAGCTGTTTTTT
NA,TRBV28,TRBJ2-7,NA,CASSLFKDPRTASYEQYF,TGTGCCAGCAGTTTATTTAAAGATCCTAGGACAGCCTCCTACGAGCAGTACTTC
many,TRBV7-8,TRBJ2-3,NA,CASRSRGARSTDTQYF,TGTGCCAGCAGATCTCGGGGGGCGAGAAGCACAGATACGCAGTATTTT
NA,TRBV4-1,TRBJ2-3,NA,CASSQGPGPSTDTQYF,TGCGCCAGCAGCCAAGGGCCGGGCCCCAGCACAGATACGCAGTATTTT
NA,TRBV4-3,TRBJ2-3,TRBD1,CASSQDLGQGADTQYF,TGCGCCAGCAGCCAAGATCTTGGACAGGGGGCAGATACGCAGTATTTT
few,TRBV10-3,TRBJ2-5,NA,CAISVSGGAETQYF,TGTGCCATCAGTGTTTCCGGGGGAGCAGAGACCCAGTACTTC
few,TRBV7-2,TRBJ1-1,NA,CASSIYADLNTEAFF,TGTGCCAGCAGTATATACGCAGACCTGAACACTGAAGCTTTCTTT
NA,TRBV27,TRBJ1-2,NA,CASSFLEDGLNYGYTF,TGTGCCAGCAGTTTTTTAGAGGACGGGCTTAACTATGGCTACACCTTC
few,TRBV25-1,TRBJ1-3,NA,CATNLGNTIYF,TGTGCCACCAACCTAGGAAACACCATATATTTT
NA,TRBV5-5,TRBJ2-3,NA,CASSFLPSKFTDTQYF,TGTGCCAGCAGCTTCCTGCCCTCGAAATTCACAGATACGCAGTATTTT
NA,TRBV20-1,TRBJ1-2,NA,CSARWAGPNYGYTF,TGCAGTGCTAGATGGGCAGGGCCTAACTATGGCTACACCTTC
NA,TRBV12-3/TRBV12-4,TRBJ1-1,NA,CATTLNTEAFF,TGTGCCACCACCCTGAACACTGAAGCTTTCTTT
few,TRBV12-3/TRBV12-4,TRBJ2-1,TRBD2,CASSSGLAGGEKGEQFF,TGTGCCAGCAGTTCGGGACTAGCGGGGGGGGAAAAGGGTGAGCAGTTCTTC
NA,TRBV6-1,TRBJ2-3,NA,CASSPLRRTTSTDTQYF,TGTGCCAGCAGCCCCTTGCGACGGACTACTAGCACAGATACGCAGTATTTT
few,TRBV6-1,TRBJ2-3,TRBD2,CASRGNKSRRGGSDTQYF,TGTGCCAGCAGGGGAAATAAGTCCCGGCGGGGGGGGTCAGATACGCAGTATTTT
once,TRBV6-2/TRBV6-3,TRBJ2-1,TRBD2,CASTDAGGQLNEQFF,TGTGCCAGCACCGACGCGGGGGGGCAATTGAATGAGCAGTTCTTC
NA,TRBV20-1,TRBJ2-1,TRBD2,CSARGGTSAYNEQFF,TGCAGTGCTAGGGGAGGGACTAGCGCATACAATGAGCAGTTCTTC
NA,TRBV6-2/TRBV6-3,TRBJ2-3,TRBD1,CASIIGTGRSTDTQYF,TGTGCCAGCATCATCGGGACAGGGAGGAGCACAGATACGCAGTATTTT
few,TRBV7-2,TRBJ2-1,TRBD2,CASTTIGGGAYEQFF,TGTGCCAGCACGACCATAGGCGGGGGGGCTTATGAGCAGTTCTTC
many,TRBV28,TRBJ1-2,TRBD1,CASSLTGQGNYGYTF,TGTGCCAGCAGTTTAACGGGACAGGGGAACTATGGCTACACCTTC
few,TRBV12-3/TRBV12-4,TRBJ1-6,NA,CASSFSSSLGPLHF,TGTGCCAGCAGTTTTTCCTCCAGTCTCGGACCCCTCCACTTT
NA,TRBV10-2,TRBJ2-1,NA,CASREINRVYSYNEQFF,TGCGCCAGCAGGGAGATCAACAGGGTTTACTCCTACAATGAGCAGTTCTTC
NA,TRBV20-1,TRBJ2-5,NA,CSARRRAAQETQYF,TGCAGTGCTAGGAGGCGGGCAGCCCAAGAGACCCAGTACTTC
many,TRBV6-5,TRBJ2-2,TRBD2,CASSLQTSGGGTGELFF,TGTGCCAGCAGCCTACAGACTAGCGGGGGCGGAACCGGGGAGCTGTTTTTT
few,TRBV12-3/TRBV12-4,TRBJ1-3,NA,CASSLGHVGNTIYF,TGTGCCAGCAGTCTAGGACACGTTGGAAACACCATATATTTT
few,TRBV9,TRBJ2-5,NA,CASSPGGLTKETQYF,TGTGCCAGCAGCCCCGGGGGGCTAACCAAAGAGACCCAGTACTTC
NA,TRBV4-2,TRBJ2-1,NA,CASSQGGRLFDEQFF,TGTGCCAGCAGCCAAGGGGGGAGACTGTTCGATGAGCAGTTCTTC
NA,TRBV7-3,TRBJ2-7,TRBD2,CASSLELAGNNEQYF,TGTGCCAGCAGCTTAGAGCTAGCGGGGAACAACGAGCAGTACTTC
many,TRBV6-2/TRBV6-3,TRBJ2-7,TRBD1,CASSRTGVDYEQYF,TGTGCCAGCAGCCGGACAGGGGTCGACTACGAGCAGTACTTC
NA,TRBV20-1,TRBJ2-1,NA,CSARKGRSAGEQFF,TGCAGTGCAAGAAAGGGCCGGTCAGCGGGTGAGCAGTTCTTC
few,TRBV9,TRBJ1-2,NA,CASSADEGYGYTF,TGTGCCAGCAGCGCCGACGAAGGCTATGGCTACACCTTC
NA,TRBV7-6,TRBJ2-1,NA,CASSTSGTNYNEQFF,TGTGCCAGCAGCACATCCGGGACAAACTACAATGAGCAGTTCTTC
few,TRBV28,TRBJ2-3,NA,CASSFGTRSQSTDTQYF,TGTGCCAGCAGTTTCGGGACGCGAAGCCAGAGCACAGATACGCAGTATTTT
few,TRBV12-3/TRBV12-4,TRBJ1-4,NA,CASTRLNPGPTNEKLFF,TGTGCCAGCACCAGACTGAACCCGGGACCGACTAATGAAAAACTGTTTTTT
few,TRBV20-1,TRBJ1-5,NA,CSARGPGGVQPQHF,TGCAGTGCTAGAGGCCCGGGCGGGGTCCAGCCCCAGCATTTT
many,TRBV4-3,TRBJ2-3,NA,CASSQDPAGVTDTQYF,TGCGCCAGCAGCCAAGATCCAGCCGGGGTAACAGATACGCAGTATTTT
few,TRBV25-1,TRBJ2-1,TRBD1,CASSESDRDHEQFF,TGTGCCAGCAGTGAATCGGACAGGGATCATGAGCAGTTCTTC
NA,TRBV11-2,TRBJ2-7,NA,CASSPVAGYVAPYEQYF,TGTGCCAGCAGCCCGGTAGCCGGCTATGTAGCGCCTTACGAGCAGTACTTC
few,TRBV9,TRBJ2-1,NA,CASSVALEGNEQFF,TGTGCCAGCAGCGTAGCCCTCGAAGGGAATGAGCAGTTCTTC
many,TRBV6-2/TRBV6-3,TRBJ2-3,NA,CASRANTDTQYF,TGTGCCAGCAGAGCCAACACAGATACGCAGTATTTT